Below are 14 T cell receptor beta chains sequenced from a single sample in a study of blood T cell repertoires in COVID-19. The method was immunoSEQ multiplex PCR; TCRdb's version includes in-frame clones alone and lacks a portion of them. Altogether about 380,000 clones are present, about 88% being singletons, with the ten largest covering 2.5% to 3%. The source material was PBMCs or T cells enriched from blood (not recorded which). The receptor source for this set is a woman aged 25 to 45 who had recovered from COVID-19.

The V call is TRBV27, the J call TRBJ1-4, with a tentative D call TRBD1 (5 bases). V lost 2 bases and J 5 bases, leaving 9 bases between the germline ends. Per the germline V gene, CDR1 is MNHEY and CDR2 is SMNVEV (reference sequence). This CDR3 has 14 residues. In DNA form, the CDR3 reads TGTGCCAGCAGTTTAGGGACTCCGAATGAAAAACTGTTTTTT. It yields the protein CASSLGTPNEKLFF.

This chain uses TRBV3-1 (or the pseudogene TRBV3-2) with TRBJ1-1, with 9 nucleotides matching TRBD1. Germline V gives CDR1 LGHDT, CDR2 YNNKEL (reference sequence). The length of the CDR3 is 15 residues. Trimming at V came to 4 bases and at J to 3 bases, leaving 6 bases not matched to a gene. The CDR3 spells CASSPRTGADTEAFF. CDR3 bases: TGTGCCAGCAGCCCCAGGACAGGGGCGGACACTGAAGCTTTCTTT.

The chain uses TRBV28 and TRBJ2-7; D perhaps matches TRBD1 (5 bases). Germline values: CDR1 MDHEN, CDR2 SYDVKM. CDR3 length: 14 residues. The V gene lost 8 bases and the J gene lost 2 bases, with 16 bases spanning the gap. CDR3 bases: TGTGCCAGCTTTTCCCCAGGGAAGGCCTACGAGCAGTACTTC. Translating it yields CASFSPGKAYEQYF.

The CDR3 region has the DNA TGTGCCAGCAGTTATATGGGGGACAGTGACATATACGAGCAGTACTTC. This translates into CASSYMGDSDIYEQYF. The V and J genes are TRBV6-5 and TRBJ2-7, with TRBD1 identical over 7 bases. Germline CDR1 MNHEY, CDR2 SVGAGI. With V trimmed by 3 bases and J by 4 bases, 12 bases remained unmatched. The CDR3 extends over 16 amino acids.

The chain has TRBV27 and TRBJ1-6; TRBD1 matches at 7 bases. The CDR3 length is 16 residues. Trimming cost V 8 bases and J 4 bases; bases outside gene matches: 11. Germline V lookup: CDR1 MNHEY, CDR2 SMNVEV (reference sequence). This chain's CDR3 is CASALRQGPYNSPLHF. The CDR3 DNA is TGTGCCAGCGCTCTCAGACAGGGTCCTTATAATTCACCCCTCCACTTT.

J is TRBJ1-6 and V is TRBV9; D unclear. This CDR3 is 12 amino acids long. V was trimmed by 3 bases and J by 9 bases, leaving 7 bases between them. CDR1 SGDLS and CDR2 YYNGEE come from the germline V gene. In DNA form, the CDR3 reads TGTGCCAGCAGCGGGTCCGGTTCACCCCTCCACTTT. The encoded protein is CASSGSGSPLHF.

CDR3 DNA: TGTGCCAGCAGTTTCACCGGGTATCAGCCCCAGCATTTT. This translates into CASSFTGYQPQHF. V and J are TRBV27 and TRBJ1-5; no definite D call. Looked up from germline, CDR1 is MNHEY and CDR2 is SMNVEV (reference sequence). V lost 3 bases, J lost 5 bases, and 8 bases lay in between. The CDR3 covers 13 residues.

The CDR3 region has the DNA TGTGCCAGCTCCTGGGAGATGACGGATGGCTACACCTTC. The encoded protein is CASSWEMTDGYTF. V is TRBV18 and J is TRBJ1-2; D gene uncertain. CDR3 length: 13 amino acids. Trimming took off 6 bases at V and 6 bases at J, with 14 bases between the two ends. From germline, CDR1 is KGHSH and CDR2 LQKENI. The full variable domain, rest sourced from reference TRBV18 and TRBJ1-2, is NAGVMQNPRHLVRRRGQEARLRCSPMKGHSHVYWYRQLPEEGLKFMVYLQKENIIDESGMPKERFSAEFPKEGPSILRIQQVVRGDSAAYFCASSWEMTDGYTFGSGTRLTVV.

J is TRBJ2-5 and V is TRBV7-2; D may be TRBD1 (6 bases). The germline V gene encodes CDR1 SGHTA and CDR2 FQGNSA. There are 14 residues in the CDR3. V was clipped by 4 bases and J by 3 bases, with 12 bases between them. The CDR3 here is CASSSNRVKETQYF. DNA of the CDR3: TGTGCCAGCAGCTCCAACAGGGTAAAAGAGACCCAGTACTTC.

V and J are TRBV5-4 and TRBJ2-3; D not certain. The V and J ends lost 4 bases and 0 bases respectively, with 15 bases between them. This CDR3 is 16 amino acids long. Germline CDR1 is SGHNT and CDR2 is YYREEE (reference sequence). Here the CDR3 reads CASSPEFLRSTDTQYF. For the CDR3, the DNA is TGTGCCAGCAGCCCGGAGTTCTTGCGCAGCACAGATACGCAGTATTTT.

In DNA form, the CDR3 reads TGTGCCAGCATCGGGAGGGGGCGCCTGAGTGCTTTCTTT. Translated: CASIGRGRLSAFF. The V gene is TRBV27, the J gene TRBJ1-1; TRBD1 matches 7 bases. Germline values: CDR1 MNHEY, CDR2 SMNVEV (reference sequence). V lost 7 bases to trimming and J lost 11 bases; unmatched junction nucleotides: 13. The CDR3 has 13 residues.

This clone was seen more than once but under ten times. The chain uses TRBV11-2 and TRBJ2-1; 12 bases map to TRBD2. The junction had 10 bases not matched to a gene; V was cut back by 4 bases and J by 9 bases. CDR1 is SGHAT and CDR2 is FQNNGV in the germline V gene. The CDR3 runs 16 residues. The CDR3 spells CASSSGLAGGGSEQFF. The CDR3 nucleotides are TGTGCCAGCAGCTCGGGACTAGCGGGTGGTGGTAGTGAGCAGTTCTTC.

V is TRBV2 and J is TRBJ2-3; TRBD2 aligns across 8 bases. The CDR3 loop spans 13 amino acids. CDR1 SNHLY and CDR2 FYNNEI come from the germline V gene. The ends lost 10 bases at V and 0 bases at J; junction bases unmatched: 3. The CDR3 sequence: CAITGGSTDTQYF. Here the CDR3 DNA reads TGTGCCATAACGGGGGGGAGCACAGATACGCAGTATTTT.

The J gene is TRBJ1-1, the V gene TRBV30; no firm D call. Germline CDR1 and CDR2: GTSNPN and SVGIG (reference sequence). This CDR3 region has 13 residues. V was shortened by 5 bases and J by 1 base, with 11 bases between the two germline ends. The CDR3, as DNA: TGTGCCTGGGTGAGTCACGAGAACACTGAAGCTTTCTTT. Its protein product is CAWVSHENTEAFF.